One and the same sample provided the 10 T cell receptor beta chains below, sequenced in a study of shared clonotypes between healthy human individuals (dated by TCRdb to the early 2020s). The protocol used for the library was the immunoSEQ multiplex PCR assay. Entries here come from immuneACCESS through TCRdb and include only in-frame sequences with V and J called. Some clones fail to appear in such tables; in the studies checked, an unresolved V gene covers under half of the shortfall, and the cause of the remainder is unknown. This sample gives 800,000 to 950,000 clones in total; about 96% of them show up just once. Roughly 0.23% of the sample is in the top ten clones. CD8 naive samples consisted of CD45RO-negative cells that were positively selected for CCR7, yielding a CD45RA+CCR7+ population without TemRA cells. Specimen: naive CD8+ T cells sorted from blood. Sample cell subset or site, as interpreted from the label and publication: CD45RA+CCR7+. The receptors originated from a man younger than 40 in good health.

The V gene is TRBV7-9, the J gene TRBJ2-7; the match to TRBD2 covers 12 bases. The germline V gene encodes CDR1 SEHNR and CDR2 FQNEAQ (reference sequence). V was pared by 5 bases and J by 4 bases, with 9 bases of the junction left unmatched. This CDR3 comprises 16 residues. The CDR3 here is CASSAGTSGSPYEQYF. CDR3 sequence (DNA): TGTGCCAGCAGCGCCGGGACTAGCGGGTCCCCATACGAGCAGTACTTC.

V gene TRBV10-3 combines with J gene TRBJ2-7, with D maybe TRBD2 (6 bases). CDR1 and CDR2 from the germline V gene are ENHRY and SYGVKD. CDR3 length equals 13 residues. Trimming shortened V by 7 bases and J by 0 bases, and 10 bases separated the two germline ends. The CDR3 spells CAITSEPSYEQYF. The CDR3 DNA is TGTGCCATCACTAGCGAGCCCTCCTACGAGCAGTACTTC.

CDR3 sequence (DNA): TGTGCCAGCAGTTACTCGGCAGGGGGAGAGGCAGAAGCTTTCTTT. This encodes CASSYSAGGEAEAFF. V and J are TRBV6-5 and TRBJ1-1, with 7 bases aligning to TRBD1. V shed 0 bases and J 8 bases; nucleotides not matched to a gene: 9. Germline lookup yields CDR1 MNHEY and CDR2 SVGAGI. The CDR3 runs to 15 residues.

The chain combines TRBV7-6 with TRBJ1-4; 8 nucleotides agree with TRBD1. The CDR3 sequence is 18 residues long. The J segment lost 5 bases and the V segment lost 0 bases, leaving 11 bases of the junction unmatched. The germline gives CDR1 SGHVS, CDR2 FNYEAQ. The CDR3 DNA sequence: TGTGCCAGCAGCTTAGCGCTAGGCCCGGGACAGGTGAATGAAAAACTGTTTTTT. Amino acid sequence: CASSLALGPGQVNEKLFF.

Concerning this clone: One junction end does not reproduce the germline sequence, and a read error may be involved. Other DNA sequences in the same sample also yield this CDR3. The CDR3 region is CASSSPQGYEQYF. CDR3 DNA sequence: TGCGCTAGCAGCTCGCCACAGGGCTACGAGCAGTACTTC. The chain uses TRBV5-1 and TRBJ2-7; TRBD1 might be the D (6 bases). This CDR3 has 13 amino acids. The germline gives CDR1 SGHRS, CDR2 YFSETQ.

The chain links TRBV7-8 to TRBJ2-2; 7 bases are shared with TRBD2. Germline-derived CDR1 and CDR2 are SGHVS and FQNEAQ. With V trimmed by 1 base and J by 7 bases, 3 bases remained unmatched. This CDR3 region has 14 residues. The CDR3 DNA reads TGTGCCAGCAGCTTAGTGGTAGCGGGCGGGGAGCTGTTTTTT. Amino acids: CASSLVVAGGELFF.

Concerning this clone: Additional DNA sequences in this sample encode the identical CDR3. J is TRBJ1-5 and V is TRBV7-9; D might be TRBD1 (5 bases). Trimming shortened V by 1 base and J by 7 bases, and 5 bases separated the two germline ends. The CDR3 runs 12 residues. The germline gives CDR1 SEHNR, CDR2 FQNEAQ (reference sequence). This chain's CDR3 is CASSLGGQPQHF. For the CDR3, the DNA is TGTGCCAGCAGCTTAGGGGGCCAGCCCCAGCATTTT.

V usage is TRBV6-6 and J usage is TRBJ1-5; 7 bases agree with TRBD1. J was trimmed by 5 bases and V by 5 bases; bases with no gene match: 9. Per the germline V gene, CDR1 is MNHNY and CDR2 is SVGAGI (reference sequence). The length of the CDR3 is 15 residues. The DNA of the CDR3 is TGTGCCAGCAGTGACGGACAGGTAGGGCATCAGCCCCAGCATTTT. Translated: CASSDGQVGHQPQHF.

The chain couples TRBV6-5 to TRBJ2-1; possible D gene TRBD1, 6 bases. Germline V gene data show CDR1 as MNHEY and CDR2 as SVGAGI. CDR3 length: 15 residues. The germline V and J ends were trimmed by 7 bases and 3 bases, with 16 bases remaining between them. The DNA of the CDR3 is TGTGCCAGCAAAAAGGGACATTCCCTCTACAATGAGCAGTTCTTC. Residues: CASKKGHSLYNEQFF.

The genes are TRBV7-9 and TRBJ2-7; 10 bases match TRBD1. V shed 1 base and J 0 bases; nucleotides not matched to a gene: 6. Germline V gives CDR1 SEHNR, CDR2 FQNEAQ (reference sequence). The CDR3 sequence is 17 residues long. CDR3 loop: CASSLGEGQGPSYEQYF. DNA for the CDR3: TGTGCCAGCAGCTTAGGGGAGGGACAGGGGCCCTCCTACGAGCAGTACTTC.